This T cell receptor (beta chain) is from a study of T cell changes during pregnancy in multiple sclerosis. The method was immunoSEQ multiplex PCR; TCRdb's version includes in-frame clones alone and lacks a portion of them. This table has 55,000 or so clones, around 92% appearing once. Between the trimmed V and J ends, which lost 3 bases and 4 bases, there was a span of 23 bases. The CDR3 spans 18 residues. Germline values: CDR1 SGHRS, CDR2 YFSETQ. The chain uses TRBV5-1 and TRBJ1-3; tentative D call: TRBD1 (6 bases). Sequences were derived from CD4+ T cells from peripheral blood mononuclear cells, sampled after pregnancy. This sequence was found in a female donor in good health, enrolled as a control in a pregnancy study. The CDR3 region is CASSSGFGQLRGGNTIYF. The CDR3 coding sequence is TGCGCCAGCAGCTCGGGATTCGGACAGCTAAGGGGAGGAAACACCATATATTTT.